These 7 T cell receptor beta chains originate from one sample sequenced in a study of T-cell memory formation after mild COVID-19. TCRdb re-called the 5' RACE reads with MiXCR, one entry per CDR3 protein. Seen here are roughly 380,000 distinct CDR3 sequences, around 28% observed once, and the top ten hold about 13%. The material sequenced was PBMCs or a T cell subset sorted from them (not recorded which). These receptor sequences come from an adult woman who had mild COVID-19 (a few samples of this study predate the infection). Cell type and time point are not known.

This sequence joins TRBV7-9 and TRBJ2-2; D is perhaps TRBD2 (6 bases). Between the trimmed V and J ends, which lost 5 bases and 3 bases, there was a span of 10 bases. The CDR3 length is 14 residues. Germline-derived CDR1 and CDR2 are SEHNR and FQNEAQ (reference sequence). CDR3 nucleotide sequence: TGTGCCAGCAGCCAGGACTACGACACCGGGGAGCTGTTTTTT. Translated, it gives CASSQDYDTGELFF. The whole variable domain, remainder taken from reference TRBV7-9 and TRBJ2-2, is DTGVSQNPRHKITKRGQNVTFRCDPISEHNRLYWYRQTLGQGPEFLTYFQNEAQLEKSRLLSDRFSAERPKGSFSTLEIQRTEQGDSAMYLCASSQDYDTGELFFGEGSRLTVL.

J is TRBJ2-5 and V is TRBV2, with D uncertain. The CDR3 is 12 residues long. Germline-derived CDR1 and CDR2 are SNHLY and FYNNEI. With 8 bases removed from V and 2 bases from J, the gap between germline ends came to 9 bases. The chain's CDR3 is CASFGLQETQYF. The CDR3 region has the DNA TGTGCCAGCTTCGGCCTTCAAGAGACCCAGTACTTC.

V usage is TRBV5-6 and J usage is TRBJ2-1, with TRBD2 matching 7 bases. The V gene's germline CDR1 is SGHDT and CDR2 YYEEEE. This CDR3 region has 15 residues. The V segment lost 1 base and the J segment 9 bases; nucleotides outside the gene matches: 10. CDR3: CASSLTRGRMVEQFF. The DNA for the CDR3 is TGTGCCAGCAGCTTGACTCGCGGGAGAATGGTTGAGCAGTTCTTC.

This clonotype was observed a few times. This chain joins TRBV18 and TRBJ1-2; D is uncertain. The germline V gene encodes CDR1 KGHSH and CDR2 LQKENI. The CDR3 consists of 17 residues. With 3 bases removed from V and 2 bases from J, the gap between germline ends came to 19 bases. This chain's CDR3 is CASSPSRGLIGNYGYTF. CDR3 nucleotides: TGTGCCAGCTCACCCTCCCGAGGACTAATTGGGAACTATGGCTACACCTTC.

The genes are TRBV6-1 and TRBJ1-1, with D unresolved. The germline V gene has CDR1 MNHNS and CDR2 SASEGT. The V end lost 2 bases, the J end lost 3 bases, and 13 bases lay between the germline ends. This CDR3 is 15 amino acids long. For the CDR3, the DNA is TGTGCCAGCAGTGAAAAATTCGGGGAGGACACTGAAGCTTTCTTT. Its protein is CASSEKFGEDTEAFF.

J is TRBJ2-7 and V is TRBV15; TRBD2 matches at 12 bases. Germline V gene sequence: CDR1 LNHNV, CDR2 YYDKDF (reference sequence). Trimming removed 1 base from V and 3 bases from J; junction bases left unmatched: 1. The CDR3 has 15 amino acids. CDR3 amino acids: CATSRGTSGNYEQYF. CDR3 sequence (DNA): TGTGCCACCAGCAGAGGGACTAGCGGGAACTACGAGCAGTACTTC.

As DNA, the CDR3 is TGTGCCAGCAGCCAAGATGTTGGGGGGCAGCCCCAGCATTTT. Translated, it gives CASSQDVGGQPQHF. V is TRBV3-1 and J is TRBJ1-5, with D possibly TRBD1 on 5 matching bases. With 0 bases removed from V and 7 bases from J, the gap between germline ends came to 10 bases. CDR3 length: 14 residues. Germline CDR1 LGHDT, CDR2 YNNKEL (reference sequence).